This T cell receptor beta chain was documented in a study of blood T cell repertoires in COVID-19. Study details: The study drew acute and convalescent COVID-19 samples from the United States, Italy and Spain. Sample material is recorded as cDNA or gDNA derived from T cells, B-cell-depleted T cells, or PBMCs.

The authors' processing: Researchers report that nucleated cell counts were estimated from reference gene primer amplification. Only in-frame clones appear in the TCRdb table, and some are missing; sequencing was by immunoSEQ multiplex PCR. The D gene and trimming were derived from the DNA, and the V and J assignments and clone size from that table. The top ten clones hold 7.9% of a sample with about 120,000 clones, approximately 78% of them seen once. Looked up from germline, CDR1 is MDHEN and CDR2 is SYDVKM. CDR3 length: 14 residues. The V and J ends lost 5 bases and 0 bases respectively, with 8 bases between them.

Sequencing was done on a sample of peripheral blood. The V call is TRBV28, the J call TRBJ1-5; TRBD1 might be the D (5 bases). The origin of this receptor is a man between 65 and 85 years old with acute or convalescent COVID-19. CDR3: CASSTGLSNQPQHF. Written as DNA, the CDR3 is TGTGCCAGCAGTACAGGCCTTAGCAATCAGCCCCAGCATTTT.